Listed here are 4 T cell receptor beta chains from one sample, sequenced in a study of OX40 agonist ivuxolimab in advanced cancers. The assay was immunoSEQ multiplex PCR, and TCRdb's table has in-frame clones only and misses some. This sample has about 80,000 clones, with about 94% found just once. Sequences were derived from CD4+ or CD8+ T cells sorted from blood, sampled in a trial of the OX40 agonist ivuxolimab. The receptor set was obtained from an adult with an advanced solid tumor such as melanoma, head and neck, liver or kidney cancer.

The chain is built from TRBV7-2 and TRBJ2-7; 7 nucleotides match TRBD2. The germline CDR1 and CDR2 sequences are SGHTA and FQGNSA. The CDR3 consists of 18 residues. V lost 2 bases, J lost 3 bases, and 16 bases stayed unmatched. In nucleotides, the CDR3 is TGTGCCAGCAGCTTAAGCTTAGCTAGGGAGGGAATGTTCTACGAGCAGTACTTC. It translates to CASSLSLAREGMFYEQYF.

For the CDR3, the DNA is TGTGCCAGCAGTTTACACGCCGGGACAGGTGCCTACAATGAGCAGTTCTTC. Its translation: CASSLHAGTGAYNEQFF. The chain couples TRBV28 to TRBJ2-1, with TRBD1 matching 8 bases. Germline V gene lookup returns CDR1 MDHEN and CDR2 SYDVKM. Unmatched junction bases numbered 8, after V lost 2 bases and J lost 2 bases. This CDR3 is built from 17 residues.

The V and J genes are TRBV6-5 and TRBJ1-2; maybe TRBD1 (6 bases). This CDR3 comprises 13 residues. Germline V gene data show CDR1 as MNHEY and CDR2 as SVGAGI. V lost 0 bases and J lost 8, with 10 bases in between. The DNA of the CDR3 is TGTGCCAGCAGTTACTCTTCCAGGGGCGGCTACACCTTC. This translates into CASSYSSRGGYTF.

The chain carries TRBV7-9 and TRBJ1-1, with D hard to call. Germline CDR1 reads SEHNR; CDR2 reads FQNEAQ (reference sequence). The CDR3 runs 16 residues. V lost 3 bases, J lost 0 bases, and 14 bases lay in between. The CDR3 reads CASSFHFTTLNTEAFF. The CDR3 DNA reads TGTGCCAGCAGCTTCCACTTTACGACTTTGAACACTGAAGCTTTCTTT.